Listed below are T cell receptor beta chains from one sample, sequenced in a study of blood T cells in healthy people across ages. TCRdb re-called the 5' RACE reads with MiXCR, one entry per CDR3 protein. The sample has 650,000 to 700,000 distinct CDR3 sequences, approximately 52% seen once; the top ten hold approximately 13%. Sequencing used blood. These receptors all stem from a woman older than 75 in good health. The CDR3 runs from the conserved cysteine through the conserved F or W. D genes are given only for firm matches. Part of the rows lack a size; the others show once, few, many or a class for expanded clones.

DNA	CDR3	V	J	size	D
TGCGCCAGCAGCCTAGGAGGACAGGAGGCAGATACGCAGTATTTT	CASSLGGQEADTQYF	TRBV4-3	TRBJ2-3	NA	TRBD1
TGCGCCAGCAGCTTAGTTGGTGAAGATACGCAGTATTTT	CASSLVGEDTQYF	TRBV5-1	TRBJ2-3	many	NA
TGCGCCAGCAGCTTGGCGCGGGGGCGGTTAGCAGATACGCAGTATTTT	CASSLARGRLADTQYF	TRBV5-1	TRBJ2-3	NA	NA
TGCGCCAGCAGCCCGAAAAGTCCGAACACCGGGGAGCTGTTTTTT	CASSPKSPNTGELFF	TRBV5-1	TRBJ2-2	NA	NA
TGTGCCAGCAGCCGGGGACAGGATATCTACAATGAGCAGTTCTTC	CASSRGQDIYNEQFF	TRBV3-1	TRBJ2-1	few	TRBD1
TGTGCCAGCAGGATTACAGCTGTCAACACAGATACGCAGTATTTT	CASRITAVNTDTQYF	TRBV7-8	TRBJ2-3	many	NA
TGTGCCAGCAGTTTTGGACAGAGGAGAAACTATGGCTACACCTTC	CASSFGQRRNYGYTF	TRBV28	TRBJ1-2	many	NA
TGCAGTGCTAGCCCACCCGGGGGTCCCCATCAGCCCCAGCATTTT	CSASPPGGPHQPQHF	TRBV20-1	TRBJ1-5	few	NA
TGTGCCAGCAGTTTCGACAGGGCCCAGCCCCAGCATTTT	CASSFDRAQPQHF	TRBV12-3/TRBV12-4	TRBJ1-5	NA	TRBD1
TGTGCCAGCAGTCGGGGGGTGAGTGAAGCTTTCTTT	CASSRGVSEAFF	TRBV6-6	TRBJ1-1	few	NA
TGTGCCAGCAGCCCATCTCAGCGGGAGATTGATACGCAGTATTTT	CASSPSQREIDTQYF	TRBV6-4	TRBJ2-3	NA	TRBD2
TGTGCCAGCAGCCCCTTTGCGGTATCCCACGAGCAGTACTTC	CASSPFAVSHEQYF	TRBV3-1	TRBJ2-7	NA	NA
TGTGCCAGCAGCATAGGACTAGCGGGAGCCCGTAATGAGCAGTTCTTC	CASSIGLAGARNEQFF	TRBV28	TRBJ2-1	NA	TRBD2
TGCGCCAGCAGCCTCTCCGACTCCTTTAACGATGGCTACACCTTC	CASSLSDSFNDGYTF	TRBV5-1	TRBJ1-2	NA	NA
TGCAGTCTAAAGGGGGGGCGGGTCACAGATACGCAGTATTTT	CSLKGGRVTDTQYF	TRBV20-1	TRBJ2-3	NA	NA
TGTGCCAGCAGTTTATTGGCGCACGGTAGCAATGAGCAGTTCTTC	CASSLLAHGSNEQFF	TRBV27	TRBJ2-1	many	NA
TGTGTCAGCAGCCCGGGACTAGCCTACAATGAGCAGTTCTTC	CVSSPGLAYNEQFF	TRBV9	TRBJ2-1	few	TRBD2
TGTGCCAGCAGAAAGCAAAGCGAAAAACTGTTTTTT	CASRKQSEKLFF	TRBV7-2	TRBJ1-4	NA	NA
TGCAGTGCTCCAGATTCGGGGACCTATGGCTACACCTTC	CSAPDSGTYGYTF	TRBV20-1	TRBJ1-2	NA	NA
TGCGCTAGCAGTGAGGGGGTTGAGCAGTACTTC	CASSEGVEQYF	TRBV10-1	TRBJ2-5	once	NA